The clone carrying this T cell receptor (beta chain) turned up a few times. Its antigen is unidentified. This entry belongs to a study of OX40 agonist ivuxolimab in advanced cancers. Overall study context: In three patients, partial responses were observed, one with hepatocellular carcinoma and two with cutaneous melanoma. Overall study results and limits: Clonal expansion in partial responders at 0.1-3.0 mg/kg ranked among the lowest. Specificity for antigen went undetermined in the expanded peripheral T cells.

Measured with immunoSEQ multiplex PCR; TCRdb has only the in-frame clones, and not every one. The table has about 22,000 clones, 80% to 90% seen once. The CDR3 has 16 amino acids. The V gene end was trimmed by 0 bases and the J gene end by 2 bases; junction bases not matched to a gene: 4. Germline-derived CDR1 and CDR2 are SGHDT and YYEEEE. At baseline, cycle 4 day 1, and cycle 7 day 1, blood was sampled. Source: CD4+ or CD8+ T cells sorted from blood, taken in a trial of the OX40 agonist ivuxolimab. The chain couples TRBV5-6 to TRBJ2-7; 11 bases map to TRBD2. The sequence came from an adult with an advanced solid tumor such as melanoma, head and neck, liver or kidney cancer. CDR3 protein: CASSLVLAGAAYEQYF. The CDR3 nucleotides read TGTGCCAGCAGCTTGGTACTAGCGGGAGCCGCCTACGAGCAGTACTTC. Filled out from reference TRBV5-6 and TRBJ2-7, the complete variable domain reads DAGVTQSPTHLIKTRGQQVTLRCSPKSGHDTVSWYQQALGQGPQFIFQYYEEEERQRGNFPDRFSGHQFPNYSSELNVNALLLGDSALYLCASSLVLAGAAYEQYFGPGTRLTVT.